The rows below give T cell receptor beta chains drawn from one sample of a study of cytomegalovirus exposure and HLA in healthy donors. Produced via immunoSEQ multiplex PCR; TCRdb's table is partial and in-frame only. The table has about 160,000 clones, roughly four fifths seen once; the top ten hold around a tenth. The specimen was PBMCs. Source of these receptors: a man aged 50-59 years in good health and CMV-seropositive. The CDR3 runs from the conserved cysteine through the conserved F or W. The D gene is left open where the match is weak. Clone size is not always given. Where it is, it says once, few, many or a class for expanded clones.

CDR3: CASSLVASGGHTGELFF
DNA: TGTGCCAGCAGTTTAGTGGCTAGCGGGGGACACACCGGGGAGCTGTTTTTT
V: TRBV28
size: NA
J: TRBJ2-2
D: TRBD2

CDR3: CASSFTTGRAYNSPLHF
DNA: TGTGCCAGCAGTTTTACTACAGGGCGTGCCTATAATTCACCCCTCCACTTT
V: TRBV27
size: NA
J: TRBJ1-6
D: NA

CDR3: CASSSGQGADYGYTF
DNA: TGTGCCAGCAGTTCCGGACAGGGGGCTGACTATGGCTACACCTTC
V: TRBV27
size: NA
J: TRBJ1-2
D: TRBD1

CDR3: CASTLTGLKNNQPQHF
DNA: TGTGCCAGCACCCTTACAGGGCTTAAGAATAATCAGCCCCAGCATTTT
V: TRBV2
size: NA
J: TRBJ1-5
D: NA

CDR3: CASSLTGGPGYGYTF
DNA: TGTGCCAGCAGCTTAACAGGGGGCCCGGGCTATGGCTACACCTTC
V: TRBV5-4
size: NA
J: TRBJ1-2
D: TRBD1

CDR3: CAISELASGTNTGVTDTQYF
DNA: TGTGCCATCAGTGAGTTAGCTAGCGGGACGAATACGGGGGTCACAGATACGCAGTATTTT
V: TRBV10-3
size: NA
J: TRBJ2-3
D: TRBD2

CDR3: CASSFMGGTEAFF
DNA: TGTGCCAGCAGCTTTATGGGGGGCACTGAAGCTTTCTTT
V: TRBV5-4
size: few
J: TRBJ1-1
D: NA

CDR3: CASSPKGGAGGFYEQYF
DNA: TGTGCCAGCAGCCCCAAAGGGGGAGCGGGGGGCTTCTACGAGCAGTACTTC
V: TRBV5-4
size: NA
J: TRBJ2-7
D: TRBD2

CDR3: CASSLRQRTNEKLFF
DNA: TGCGCCAGCAGCCTACGACAGAGAACTAATGAAAAACTGTTTTTT
V: TRBV4-1
size: NA
J: TRBJ1-4
D: NA

CDR3: CASSLQGQGRSDTQYF
DNA: TGCGCCAGCAGCTTGCAGGGACAGGGAAGGTCAGATACGCAGTATTTT
V: TRBV5-1
size: few
J: TRBJ2-3
D: TRBD1

CDR3: CAWSEGQSAETQYF
DNA: TGTGCCTGGAGTGAGGGACAGTCCGCGGAGACCCAGTACTTC
V: TRBV30
size: NA
J: TRBJ2-5
D: TRBD1

CDR3: CASSRWERPGELFF
DNA: TGTGCCAGCAGTCGCTGGGAGAGGCCCGGGGAGCTGTTTTTT
V: TRBV5-5
size: NA
J: TRBJ2-2
D: NA

CDR3: CAISVRGGNPSYEQYF
DNA: TGTGCCATCAGTGTAAGGGGAGGGAACCCCTCCTACGAGCAGTACTTC
V: TRBV10-3
size: NA
J: TRBJ2-7
D: TRBD2

CDR3: CAWSRDSSYEQYF
DNA: TGTGCCTGGAGTCGGGACTCATCCTACGAGCAGTACTTC
V: TRBV30
size: NA
J: TRBJ2-7
D: NA

CDR3: CASSLSQGKAGELFF
DNA: TGTGCCAGCAGCTTATCCCAGGGCAAAGCCGGGGAGCTGTTTTTT
V: TRBV7-2
size: once
J: TRBJ2-2
D: NA

CDR3: CASSEMGGSTGELFF
DNA: TGTGCCAGCAGTGAAATGGGGGGGAGCACCGGGGAGCTGTTTTTT
V: TRBV25-1
size: NA
J: TRBJ2-2
D: TRBD2

CDR3: CASTGSYEQYF
DNA: TGTGCCAGCACGGGTTCCTACGAGCAGTACTTC
V: TRBV28
size: NA
J: TRBJ2-7
D: NA

CDR3: CASSLVRERGWYEQYF
DNA: TGTGCCAGCAGCTTAGTTCGGGAAAGGGGGTGGTACGAGCAGTACTTC
V: TRBV7-8
size: NA
J: TRBJ2-7
D: NA

CDR3: CSVEESGFPYEQYF
DNA: TGCAGCGTTGAAGAGAGTGGTTTTCCCTACGAGCAGTACTTC
V: TRBV29-1
size: NA
J: TRBJ2-7
D: NA

CDR3: CASSEGGRAGETQYF
DNA: TGTGCCAGCAGTGAGGGCGGGAGGGCCGGTGAGACCCAGTACTTC
V: TRBV2
size: NA
J: TRBJ2-5
D: TRBD2

CDR3: CASSFRGSGTLNEQFF
DNA: TGTGCCAGCAGCTTTAGAGGTTCAGGGACTCTCAATGAGCAGTTCTTC
V: TRBV11-2
size: NA
J: TRBJ2-1
D: NA

CDR3: CAISVQVSYEQYF
DNA: TGTGCCATCAGTGTACAGGTCTCCTACGAGCAGTACTTC
V: TRBV10-3
size: NA
J: TRBJ2-7
D: NA

CDR3: CASSPIAGGRTGELFF
DNA: TGTGCCAGTAGTCCAATAGCGGGGGGGCGAACCGGGGAGCTGTTTTTT
V: TRBV19
size: NA
J: TRBJ2-2
D: TRBD2

CDR3: CASSQDISYEQYF
DNA: TGTGCCAGCAGCCAGGACATTTCCTACGAGCAGTACTTC
V: TRBV5-4
size: NA
J: TRBJ2-7
D: NA

CDR3: CAWSVGHYTEAFF
DNA: TGTGCCTGGAGTGTCGGACACTACACTGAAGCTTTCTTT
V: TRBV30
size: once
J: TRBJ1-1
D: NA

CDR3: CASSQAERSEQFF
DNA: TGCGCCAGCAGCCAAGCGGAACGGAGTGAGCAGTTCTTC
V: TRBV4-3
size: few
J: TRBJ2-1
D: NA

CDR3: CASSSGQGNTEAFF
DNA: TGTGCCAGTAGTTCGGGACAGGGGAACACTGAAGCTTTCTTT
V: TRBV19
size: NA
J: TRBJ1-1
D: TRBD1

CDR3: CASSSTGFGSPLHF
DNA: TGTGCCAGCAGCTCGACAGGGTTTGGATCACCCCTCCACTTT
V: TRBV5-4
size: NA
J: TRBJ1-6
D: TRBD1

CDR3: CASSQDLVRGIYTGELFF
DNA: TGCGCCAGCAGCCAAGATCTGGTTAGGGGTATCTACACCGGGGAGCTGTTTTTT
V: TRBV4-3
size: NA
J: TRBJ2-2
D: NA

CDR3: CASTVGRVEPGELFF
DNA: TGTGCCAGCACCGTCGGCAGGGTTGAGCCCGGGGAGCTGTTTTTT
V: TRBV2
size: NA
J: TRBJ2-2
D: NA

CDR3: CASSNDAGNQPQHF
DNA: TGTGCCAGCAGCAACGACGCGGGAAATCAGCCCCAGCATTTT
V: TRBV2
size: NA
J: TRBJ1-5
D: NA

CDR3: CSARDRSEQYF
DNA: TGCAGTGCTAGAGATCGGAGTGAGCAGTACTTC
V: TRBV20-1
size: NA
J: TRBJ2-7
D: NA

CDR3: CASSFRRQGSIHYEQYF
DNA: TGTGCCAGCAGCTTTAGGAGACAGGGATCAATCCACTACGAGCAGTACTTC
V: TRBV7-2
size: NA
J: TRBJ2-7
D: TRBD1

CDR3: CAWSRRTNTEAFF
DNA: TGTGCCTGGAGTAGGAGAACAAACACTGAAGCTTTCTTT
V: TRBV30
size: NA
J: TRBJ1-1
D: NA

CDR3: CASSLVAGASYEQYF
DNA: TGTGCCAGCAGTTTAGTGGCGGGAGCTTCCTACGAGCAGTACTTC
V: TRBV27
size: NA
J: TRBJ2-7
D: TRBD2

CDR3: CASSQGGAGYEQYF
DNA: TGTGCCAGCAGCCAAGGGGGGGCAGGCTACGAGCAGTACTTC
V: TRBV7-9
size: once
J: TRBJ2-7
D: NA

CDR3: CASSQDEGGDSPLHF
DNA: TGCGCCAGCAGCCAAGACGAGGGTGGGGATTCACCCCTCCACTTT
V: TRBV4-1
size: NA
J: TRBJ1-6
D: NA

CDR3: CASSADPGGPYEQYF
DNA: TGCGCCAGCAGCGCGGACCCGGGGGGACCCTACGAGCAGTACTTC
V: TRBV5-1
size: NA
J: TRBJ2-7
D: TRBD2